The present TCR beta chain was sequenced within a study of T cell changes during pregnancy in multiple sclerosis. Germline trimming cut 1 base from V and 6 bases from J; bases unmatched to any gene: 12. This CDR3 is built from 17 residues. CDR1 MGHRA and CDR2 YSYEKL come from the germline V gene. The protocol was immunoSEQ multiplex PCR, while the TCRdb copy is restricted to in-frame clones and leaves out a portion. Here the sample spans 50,000 to 65,000 clones, roughly 92% being singletons. V usage is TRBV4-1 and J usage is TRBJ2-7, with 10 bases aligning to TRBD2. The material sequenced was CD8+ T cells from peripheral blood mononuclear cells, taken in the second trimester of pregnancy. The TCR sequence derives from a female donor with multiple sclerosis, enrolled in a pregnancy study. The CDR3: CASSQVVGAGGLSEQYF. CDR3 in DNA: TGCGCCAGCAGCCAAGTCGTCGGAGCGGGAGGGCTTAGCGAGCAGTACTTC.